This T cell receptor beta chain was recorded in a study of blood T cells in healthy people across ages. Extraction yielded at least 5 micrograms of total RNA per sample. The germline CDR1 and CDR2 sequences are MNHNS and SASEGT. J lost 13 bases, V lost 6 bases, and 13 bases had no gene match. The CDR3 is 14 residues long. The second PCR ran about 7 to 12 cycles with a sample-barcoded 5' primer and J-beta primers. A template-switch adaptor containing 12 random nucleotides labeled each cDNA molecule. TCRdb re-derived calls from the 5' RACE reads in MiXCR, one entry per CDR3 protein. The profile shows 550,000 to 650,000 distinct CDR3 sequences, under 30% of them singletons.

J is TRBJ2-1 and V is TRBV6-1, with 9 nucleotides matching TRBD2. The specimen sequenced was blood. This clonotype originated in a woman older than 75 in good health. DNA for the CDR3: TGTGCCAGCAGATCCGGGACTAGCCCGGCGACCCAGTTCTTC. This codes for CASRSGTSPATQFF.